Given below is one T cell receptor beta chain in context. These data are taken from a study of shared clonotypes between healthy human individuals. Researchers divided each subset's genomic DNA evenly across several immunoSEQ plates. Template for every sorted-subset replicate PCR totaled approximately 200 ng DNA, approximately 30,000 T cell genomes. TCRdb's copy holds only in-frame clones and misses some; the assay was immunoSEQ multiplex PCR. Among about 2.3 million clones listed, 85% to 95% were seen once. Division of CD4+ cells produced a CD45RA+ naive subset and a CD45RA-negative memory subset. The sequence was obtained from a man aged 18 to 30 in good health. Some clones in this sample may be carry-over from other donors' samples. Sequencing was carried out using naive CD4+ T cells from PBMCs. Subset here: CD45RA+ positively selected.

The DNA of the CDR3 is TGTGCCAGCAGTTCCGGGACAGGATATTGGGAGACCCAGTACTTC. It is translated as CASSSGTGYWETQYF. The V gene is TRBV6-6, the J gene TRBJ2-5, with 8 bases identical to TRBD1. V was clipped by 4 bases and J by 5 bases; unmatched bases: 9. CDR1 and CDR2 from the germline V gene are MNHNY and SVGAGI (reference sequence). CDR3 length: 15 residues.